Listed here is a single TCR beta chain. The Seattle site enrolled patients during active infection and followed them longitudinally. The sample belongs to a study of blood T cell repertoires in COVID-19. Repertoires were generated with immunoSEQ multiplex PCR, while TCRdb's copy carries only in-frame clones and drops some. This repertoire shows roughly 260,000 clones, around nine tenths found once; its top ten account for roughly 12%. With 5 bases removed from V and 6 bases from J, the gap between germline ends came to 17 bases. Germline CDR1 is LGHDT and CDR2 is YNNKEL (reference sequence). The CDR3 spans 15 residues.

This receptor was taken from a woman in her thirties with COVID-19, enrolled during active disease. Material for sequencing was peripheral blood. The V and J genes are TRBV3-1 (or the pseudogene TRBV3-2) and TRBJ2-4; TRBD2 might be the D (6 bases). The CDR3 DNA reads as TGTGCCAGCAGCTCCCCGCGGGGCGGCGGAAACATTCAGTACTTC. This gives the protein CASSSPRGGGNIQYF.